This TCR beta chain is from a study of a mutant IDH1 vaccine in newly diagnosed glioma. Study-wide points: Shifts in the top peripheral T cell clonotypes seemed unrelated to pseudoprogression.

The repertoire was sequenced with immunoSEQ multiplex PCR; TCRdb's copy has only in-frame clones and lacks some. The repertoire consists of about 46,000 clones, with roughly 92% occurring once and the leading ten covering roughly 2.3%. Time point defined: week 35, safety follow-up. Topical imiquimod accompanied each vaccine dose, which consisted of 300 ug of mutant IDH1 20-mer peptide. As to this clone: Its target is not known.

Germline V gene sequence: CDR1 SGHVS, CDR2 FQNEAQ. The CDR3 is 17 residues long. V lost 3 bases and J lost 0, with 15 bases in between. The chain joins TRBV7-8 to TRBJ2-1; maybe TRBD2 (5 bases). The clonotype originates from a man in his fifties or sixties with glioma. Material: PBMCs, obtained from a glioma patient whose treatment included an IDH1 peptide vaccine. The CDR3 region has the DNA TGTGCCAGCAGCTTGATCGAGCTAGCAAGCTCCTACAATGAGCAGTTCTTC. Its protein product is CASSLIELASSYNEQFF.